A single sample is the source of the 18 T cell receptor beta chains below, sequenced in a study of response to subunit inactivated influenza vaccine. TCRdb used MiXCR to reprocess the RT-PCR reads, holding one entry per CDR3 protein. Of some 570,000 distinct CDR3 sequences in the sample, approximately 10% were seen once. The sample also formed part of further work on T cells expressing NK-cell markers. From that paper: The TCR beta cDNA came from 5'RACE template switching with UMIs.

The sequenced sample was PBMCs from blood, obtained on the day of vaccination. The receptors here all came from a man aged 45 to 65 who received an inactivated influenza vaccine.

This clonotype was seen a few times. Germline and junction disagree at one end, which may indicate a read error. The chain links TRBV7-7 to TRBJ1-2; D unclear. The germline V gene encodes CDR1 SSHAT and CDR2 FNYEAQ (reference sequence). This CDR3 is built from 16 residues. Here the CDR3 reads CASSPLSPRTRPGYTF. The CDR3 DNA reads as TGTGCTAGCAGCCCCCTATCCCCCAGGACCCGCCCTGGCTACACCTTC.

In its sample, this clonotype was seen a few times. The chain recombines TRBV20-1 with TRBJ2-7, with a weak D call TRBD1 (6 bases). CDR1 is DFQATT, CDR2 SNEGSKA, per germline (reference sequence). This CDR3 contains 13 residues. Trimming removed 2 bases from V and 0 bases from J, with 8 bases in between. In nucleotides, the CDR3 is TGCAGTGCTAGAAGGGGACACTCCTACGAGCAGTACTTC. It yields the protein CSARRGHSYEQYF.

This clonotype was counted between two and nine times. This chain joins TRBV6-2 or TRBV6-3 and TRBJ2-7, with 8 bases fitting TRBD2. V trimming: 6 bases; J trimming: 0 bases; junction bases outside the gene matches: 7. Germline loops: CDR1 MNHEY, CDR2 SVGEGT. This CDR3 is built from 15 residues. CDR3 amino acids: CASSSSGGRSYEQYF. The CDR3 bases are TGTGCCAGCAGCTCCAGCGGGGGCCGCTCCTACGAGCAGTACTTC.

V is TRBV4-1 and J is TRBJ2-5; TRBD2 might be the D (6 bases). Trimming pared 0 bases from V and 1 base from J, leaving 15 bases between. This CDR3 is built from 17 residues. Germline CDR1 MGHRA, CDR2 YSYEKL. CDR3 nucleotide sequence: TGCGCCAGCAGCCAAGATTATTCGCCGGGGGTCCAAGAGACCCAGTACTTC. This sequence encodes CASSQDYSPGVQETQYF.

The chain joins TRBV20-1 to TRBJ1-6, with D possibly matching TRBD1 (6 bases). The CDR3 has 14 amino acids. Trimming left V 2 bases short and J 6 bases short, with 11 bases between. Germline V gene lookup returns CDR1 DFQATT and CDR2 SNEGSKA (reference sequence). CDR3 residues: CSARSRDINSPLHF. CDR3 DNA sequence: TGCAGTGCTAGATCCCGGGACATTAATTCACCCCTCCACTTT.

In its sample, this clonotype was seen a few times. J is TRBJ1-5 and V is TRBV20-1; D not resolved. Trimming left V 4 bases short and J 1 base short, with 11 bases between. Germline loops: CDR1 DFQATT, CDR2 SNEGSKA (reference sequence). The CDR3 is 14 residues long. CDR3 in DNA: TGCAGTGCTACCGATCCCCGAAGCAATCAGCCCCAGCATTTT. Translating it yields CSATDPRSNQPQHF.

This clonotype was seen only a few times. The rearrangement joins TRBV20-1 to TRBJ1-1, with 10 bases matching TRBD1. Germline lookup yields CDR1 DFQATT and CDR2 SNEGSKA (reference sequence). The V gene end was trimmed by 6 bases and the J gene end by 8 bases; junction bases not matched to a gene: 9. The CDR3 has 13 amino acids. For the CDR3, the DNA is TGCAGTGCAGACCCCGGGACAGGGGTCGAAGCTTTCTTT. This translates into CSADPGTGVEAFF.

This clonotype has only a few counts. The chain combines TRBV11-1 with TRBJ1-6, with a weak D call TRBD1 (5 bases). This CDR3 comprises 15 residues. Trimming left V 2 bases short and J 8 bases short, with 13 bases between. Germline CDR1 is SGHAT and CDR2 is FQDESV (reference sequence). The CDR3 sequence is CASSLRRGEDSPLHF. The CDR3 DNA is TGTGCCAGCAGCTTAAGGAGGGGAGAGGATTCACCCCTCCACTTT.

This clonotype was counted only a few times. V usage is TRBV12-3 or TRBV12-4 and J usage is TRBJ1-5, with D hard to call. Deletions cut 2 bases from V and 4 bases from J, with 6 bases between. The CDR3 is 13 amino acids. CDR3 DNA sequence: TGTGCCAGCAGTTTACAGGATAATCAGCCCCAGCATTTT. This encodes CASSLQDNQPQHF.

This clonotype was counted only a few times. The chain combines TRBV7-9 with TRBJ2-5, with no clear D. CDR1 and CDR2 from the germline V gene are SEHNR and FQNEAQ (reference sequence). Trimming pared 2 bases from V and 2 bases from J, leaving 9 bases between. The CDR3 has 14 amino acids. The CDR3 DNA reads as TGTGCCAGCAGCTTATCTCTAGGGCAAGAGACCCAGTACTTC. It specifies CASSLSLGQETQYF.

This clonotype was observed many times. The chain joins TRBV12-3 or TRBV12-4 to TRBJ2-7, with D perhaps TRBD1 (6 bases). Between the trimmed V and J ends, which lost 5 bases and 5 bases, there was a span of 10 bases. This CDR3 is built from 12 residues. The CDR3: CASSTGIDEQYF. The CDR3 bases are TGTGCCAGCAGTACAGGGATTGACGAGCAGTACTTC.

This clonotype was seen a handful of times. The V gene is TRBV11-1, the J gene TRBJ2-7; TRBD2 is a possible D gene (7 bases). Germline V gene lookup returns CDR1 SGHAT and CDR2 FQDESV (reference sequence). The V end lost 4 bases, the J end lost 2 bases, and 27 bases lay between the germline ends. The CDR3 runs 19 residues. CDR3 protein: CASSSPGHIAGLFPYEQYF. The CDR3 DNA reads TGTGCCAGCAGCTCTCCGGGACACATAGCGGGCCTATTTCCCTACGAGCAGTACTTC.

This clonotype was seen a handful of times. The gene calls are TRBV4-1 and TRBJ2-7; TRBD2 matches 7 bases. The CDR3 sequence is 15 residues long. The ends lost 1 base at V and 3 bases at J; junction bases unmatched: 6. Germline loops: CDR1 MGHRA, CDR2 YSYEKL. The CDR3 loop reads CASSQVSGGIYEQYF. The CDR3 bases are TGCGCCAGCAGCCAAGTATCCGGGGGGATCTACGAGCAGTACTTC.

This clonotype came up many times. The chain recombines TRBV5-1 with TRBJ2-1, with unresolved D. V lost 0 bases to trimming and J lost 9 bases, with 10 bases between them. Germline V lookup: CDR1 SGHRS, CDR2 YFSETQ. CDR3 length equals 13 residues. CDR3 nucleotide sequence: TGCGCCAGCAGCTTGGGGTCCCATCCTGAGCAGTTCTTC. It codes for CASSLGSHPEQFF.

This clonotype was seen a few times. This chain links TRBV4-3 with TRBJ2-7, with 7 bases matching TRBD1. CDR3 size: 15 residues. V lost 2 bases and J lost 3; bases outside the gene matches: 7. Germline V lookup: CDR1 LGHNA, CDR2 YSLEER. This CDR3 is CASSQNSGTDYEQYF. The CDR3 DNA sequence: TGCGCCAGCAGCCAAAATTCCGGGACAGACTACGAGCAGTACTTC.

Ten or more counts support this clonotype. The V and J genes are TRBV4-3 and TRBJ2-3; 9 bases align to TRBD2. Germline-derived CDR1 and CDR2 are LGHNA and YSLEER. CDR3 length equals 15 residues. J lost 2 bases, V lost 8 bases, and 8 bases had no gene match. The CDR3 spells CASSLAGYLTDTQYF. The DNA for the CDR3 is TGCGCCAGCTCTCTAGCGGGGTACCTCACAGATACGCAGTATTTT.

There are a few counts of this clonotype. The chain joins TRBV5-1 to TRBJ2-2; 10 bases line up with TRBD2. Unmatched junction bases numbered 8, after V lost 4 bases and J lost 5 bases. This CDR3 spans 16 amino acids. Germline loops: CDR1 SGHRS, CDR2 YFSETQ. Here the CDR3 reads CASSIAGTSVTGELFF. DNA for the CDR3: TGCGCCAGCAGCATAGCCGGGACTAGCGTTACCGGGGAGCTGTTTTTT.

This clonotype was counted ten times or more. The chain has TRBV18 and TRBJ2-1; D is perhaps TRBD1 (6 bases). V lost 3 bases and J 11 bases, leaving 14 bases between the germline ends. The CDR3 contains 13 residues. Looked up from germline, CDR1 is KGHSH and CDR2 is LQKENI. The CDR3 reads CASSPSSQGQQFF. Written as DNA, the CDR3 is TGTGCCAGCTCACCCTCATCACAGGGCCAGCAGTTCTTC. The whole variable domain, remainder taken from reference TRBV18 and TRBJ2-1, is NAGVMQNPRHLVRRRGQEARLRCSPMKGHSHVYWYRQLPEEGLKFMVYLQKENIIDESGMPKERFSAEFPKEGPSILRIQQVVRGDSAAYFCASSPSSQGQQFFGPGTRLTVL.